This entry concerns a single TCR beta chain. Its specificity is not known. This sequence may be a read error, since a much larger clone differs from it by one base. This sample was included in a study of early T cells in non-severe SARS-CoV-2 infection. Study-level points and caveats: Private and CD4 specificities were missed by VDJdb matching, skewed to anti-spike CD8.

Unique molecular identifier tags were affixed to discrete cDNA molecules. TCRdb itself ran the 5' RACE reads through MiXCR, one entry per CDR3 protein. The sample has some 32,000 distinct CDR3 sequences; around 6% are singletons. CDR1 is MNHNS and CDR2 is SASEGT in the germline V gene. This CDR3 has 14 residues. Deletions cut 2 bases from V and 5 bases from J, with 10 bases between. Input material: whole blood. This TCR came from an adult who was a healthcare worker with PCR-confirmed SARS-CoV-2 infection or an uninfected control (not recorded which). This rearrangement joins TRBV6-1 to TRBJ1-5, with D unclear. CDR3 sequence reads: CASSETVGHQPQHF. CDR3 DNA: TGTGCCAGCAGTGAAACAGTGGGTCATCAGCCCCAGCATTTT.